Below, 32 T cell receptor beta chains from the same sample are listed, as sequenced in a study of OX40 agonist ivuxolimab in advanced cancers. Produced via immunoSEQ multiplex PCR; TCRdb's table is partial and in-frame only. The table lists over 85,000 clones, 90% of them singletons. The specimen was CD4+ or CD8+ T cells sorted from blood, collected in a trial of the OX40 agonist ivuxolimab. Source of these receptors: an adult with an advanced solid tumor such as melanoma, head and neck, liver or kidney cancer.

The CDR3 nucleotides are TGCGCCAGCAGCTTGGTAGGGGAGAGTGAAGCTTTCTTT. This codes for CASSLVGESEAFF. The V and J genes are TRBV5-1 and TRBJ1-1, with D possibly matching TRBD1 (5 bases). CDR1 SGHRS and CDR2 YFSETQ come from the germline V gene. The V gene lost 0 bases and the J gene lost 7 bases, with 10 bases spanning the gap. The CDR3 runs 13 residues.

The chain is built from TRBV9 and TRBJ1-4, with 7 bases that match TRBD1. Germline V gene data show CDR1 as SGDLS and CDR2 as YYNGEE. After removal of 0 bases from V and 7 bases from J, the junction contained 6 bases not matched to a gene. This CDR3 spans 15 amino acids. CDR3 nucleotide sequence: TGTGCCAGCAGCGTAGAGAGACAGGGTTTTGAAAAACTGTTTTTT. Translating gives CASSVERQGFEKLFF.

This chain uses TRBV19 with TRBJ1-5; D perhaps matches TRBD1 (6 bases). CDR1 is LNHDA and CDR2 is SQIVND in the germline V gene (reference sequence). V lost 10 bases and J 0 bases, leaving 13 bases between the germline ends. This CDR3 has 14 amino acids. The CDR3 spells CAISAGVSNQPQHF. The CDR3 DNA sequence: TGTGCCATTTCCGCAGGGGTTAGCAATCAGCCCCAGCATTTT.

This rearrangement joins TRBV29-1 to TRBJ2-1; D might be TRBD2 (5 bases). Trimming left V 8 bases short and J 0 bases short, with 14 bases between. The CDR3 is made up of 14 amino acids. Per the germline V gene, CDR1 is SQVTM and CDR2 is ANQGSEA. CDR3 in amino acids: CSPSLGSSYNEQFF. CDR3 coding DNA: TGCAGCCCCAGTCTGGGGAGCTCCTACAATGAGCAGTTCTTC.

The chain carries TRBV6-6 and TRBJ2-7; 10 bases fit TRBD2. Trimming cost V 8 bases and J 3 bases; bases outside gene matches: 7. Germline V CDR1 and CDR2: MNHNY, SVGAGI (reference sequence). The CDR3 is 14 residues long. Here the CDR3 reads CASLRASGSYEQYF. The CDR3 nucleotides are TGTGCCAGCCTCCGGGCTAGCGGGAGCTACGAGCAGTACTTC.

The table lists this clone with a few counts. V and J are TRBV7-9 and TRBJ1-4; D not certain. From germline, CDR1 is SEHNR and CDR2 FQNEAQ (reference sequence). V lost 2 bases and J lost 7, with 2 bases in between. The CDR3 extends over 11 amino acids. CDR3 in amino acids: CASSLSEKLFF. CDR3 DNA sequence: TGTGCCAGCAGCTTATCTGAAAAACTGTTTTTT.

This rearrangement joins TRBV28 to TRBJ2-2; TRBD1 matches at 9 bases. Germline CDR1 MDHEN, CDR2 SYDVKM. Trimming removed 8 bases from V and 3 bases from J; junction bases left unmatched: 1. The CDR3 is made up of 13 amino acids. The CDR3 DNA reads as TGTGCCAGCTGGACAGGGGACACCGGGGAGCTGTTTTTT. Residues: CASWTGDTGELFF. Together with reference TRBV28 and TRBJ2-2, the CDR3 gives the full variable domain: DVKVTQSSRYLVKRTGEKVFLECVQDMDHENMFWYRQDPGLGLRLIYFSYDVKMKEKGDIPEGYSVSREKKERFSLILESASTNQTSMYLCASWTGDTGELFFGEGSRLTVL.

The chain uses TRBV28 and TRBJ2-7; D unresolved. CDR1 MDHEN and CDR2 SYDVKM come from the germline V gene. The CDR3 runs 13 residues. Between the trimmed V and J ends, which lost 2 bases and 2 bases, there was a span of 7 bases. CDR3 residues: CASSLKAPYEQYF. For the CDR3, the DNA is TGTGCCAGCAGTTTAAAGGCTCCCTACGAGCAGTACTTC.

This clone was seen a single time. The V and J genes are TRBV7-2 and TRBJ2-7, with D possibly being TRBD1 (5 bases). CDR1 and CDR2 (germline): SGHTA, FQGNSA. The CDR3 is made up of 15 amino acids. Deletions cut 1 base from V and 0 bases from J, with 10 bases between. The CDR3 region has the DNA TGTGCCAGCAGCTTAGAGGTCAGGGACTCCTACGAGCAGTACTTC. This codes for CASSLEVRDSYEQYF.

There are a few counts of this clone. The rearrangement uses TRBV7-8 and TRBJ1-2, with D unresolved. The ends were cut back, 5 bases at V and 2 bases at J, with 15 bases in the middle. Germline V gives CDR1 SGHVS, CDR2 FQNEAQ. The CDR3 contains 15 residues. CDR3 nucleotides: TGTGCCAGCAGCCCTAGCGTTACGGGGAACTATGGCTACACCTTC. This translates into CASSPSVTGNYGYTF.

CDR3 residues: CASSLGGNTEAFF. The CDR3 nucleotides are TGTGCCAGCTCGTTAGGGGGGAACACTGAAGCTTTCTTT. This chain links TRBV28 with TRBJ1-1, with a weak D call TRBD1 (6 bases). Between the trimmed V and J ends, which lost 8 bases and 1 base, there was a span of 11 bases. The CDR3 totals 13 residues. CDR1 and CDR2 from the germline V gene are MDHEN and SYDVKM.

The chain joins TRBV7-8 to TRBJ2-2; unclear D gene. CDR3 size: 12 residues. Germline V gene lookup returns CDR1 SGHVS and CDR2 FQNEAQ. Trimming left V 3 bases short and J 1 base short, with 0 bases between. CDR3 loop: CASSLNTGELFF. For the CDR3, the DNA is TGTGCCAGCAGCTTGAACACCGGGGAGCTGTTTTTT.

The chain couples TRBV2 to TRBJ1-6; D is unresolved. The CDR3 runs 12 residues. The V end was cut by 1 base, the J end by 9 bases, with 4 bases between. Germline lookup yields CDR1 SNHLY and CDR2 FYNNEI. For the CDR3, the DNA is TGTGCCAGCAGTGAAGAGTTTTCACCCCTCCACTTT. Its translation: CASSEEFSPLHF.

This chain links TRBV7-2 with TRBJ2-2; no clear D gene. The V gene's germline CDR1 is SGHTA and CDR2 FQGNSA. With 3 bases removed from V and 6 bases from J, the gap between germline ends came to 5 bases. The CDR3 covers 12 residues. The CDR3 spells CASSFEAGELFF. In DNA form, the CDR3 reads TGTGCCAGCAGCTTCGAGGCCGGGGAGCTGTTTTTT.

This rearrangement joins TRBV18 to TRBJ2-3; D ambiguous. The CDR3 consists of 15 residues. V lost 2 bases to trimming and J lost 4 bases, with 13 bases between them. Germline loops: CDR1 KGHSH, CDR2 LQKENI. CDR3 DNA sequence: TGTGCCAGCTCACCATTATCAGGTGAAGCAGATACGCAGTATTTT. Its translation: CASSPLSGEADTQYF.

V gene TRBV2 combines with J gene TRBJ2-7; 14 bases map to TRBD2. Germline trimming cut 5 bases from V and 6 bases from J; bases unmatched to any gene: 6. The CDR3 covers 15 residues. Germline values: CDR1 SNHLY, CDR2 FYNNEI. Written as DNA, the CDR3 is TGTGCCAGCAGTAGACTAGCGGGAGGGCCGAGCGAGCAGTACTTC. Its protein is CASSRLAGGPSEQYF.

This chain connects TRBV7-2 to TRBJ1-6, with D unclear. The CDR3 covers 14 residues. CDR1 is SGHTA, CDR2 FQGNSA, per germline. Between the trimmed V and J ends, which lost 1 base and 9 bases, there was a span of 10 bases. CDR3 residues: CASSLGPVGSPLHF. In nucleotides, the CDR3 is TGTGCCAGCAGCTTAGGACCTGTGGGTTCACCCCTCCACTTT.

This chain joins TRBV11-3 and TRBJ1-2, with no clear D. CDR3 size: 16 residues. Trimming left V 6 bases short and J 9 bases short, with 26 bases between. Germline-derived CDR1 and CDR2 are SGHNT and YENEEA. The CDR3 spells CASSSPRTGRDESYTF. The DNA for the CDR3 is TGTGCCAGCAGTTCACCCCGGACGGGGAGGGATGAGAGCTACACCTTC.

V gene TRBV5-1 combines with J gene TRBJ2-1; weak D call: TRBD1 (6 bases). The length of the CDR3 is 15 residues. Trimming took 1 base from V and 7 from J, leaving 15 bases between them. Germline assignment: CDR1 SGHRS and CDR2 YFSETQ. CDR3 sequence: CASSLTGRTGNEQFF. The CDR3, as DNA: TGCGCCAGCAGCTTGACAGGGCGGACGGGTAATGAGCAGTTCTTC.

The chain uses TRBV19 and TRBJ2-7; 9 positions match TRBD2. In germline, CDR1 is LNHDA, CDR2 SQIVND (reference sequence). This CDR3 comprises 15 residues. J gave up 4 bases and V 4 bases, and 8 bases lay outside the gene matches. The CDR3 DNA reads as TGTGCCAGTAGTAATCCGGGACTAGCCCATTACGAGCAGTACTTC. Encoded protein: CASSNPGLAHYEQYF. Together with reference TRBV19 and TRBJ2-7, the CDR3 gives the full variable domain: DGGITQSPKYLFRKEGQNVTLSCEQNLNHDAMYWYRQDPGQGLRLIYYSQIVNDFQKGDIAEGYSVSREKKESFPLTVTSAQKNPTAFYLCASSNPGLAHYEQYFGPGTRLTVT.

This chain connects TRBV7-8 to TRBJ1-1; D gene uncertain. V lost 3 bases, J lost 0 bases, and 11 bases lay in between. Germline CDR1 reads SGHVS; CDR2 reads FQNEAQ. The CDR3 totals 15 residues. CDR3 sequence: CASSFETVMNTEAFF. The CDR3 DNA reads TGTGCCAGCAGCTTTGAAACGGTGATGAACACTGAAGCTTTCTTT. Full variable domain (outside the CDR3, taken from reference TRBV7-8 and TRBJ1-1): GAGVSQSPRYKVAKRGQDVALRCDPISGHVSLFWYQQALGQGPEFLTYFQNEAQLDKSGLPSDRFFAERPEGSVSTLKIQRTQQEDSAVYLCASSFETVMNTEAFFGQGTRLTVV.

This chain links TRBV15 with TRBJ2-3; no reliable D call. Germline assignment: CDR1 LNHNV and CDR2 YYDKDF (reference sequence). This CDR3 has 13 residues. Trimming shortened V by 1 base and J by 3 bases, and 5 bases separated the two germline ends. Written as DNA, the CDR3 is TGTGCCACCAGCAGAGCCAAGACAGATACGCAGTATTTT. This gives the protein CATSRAKTDTQYF.

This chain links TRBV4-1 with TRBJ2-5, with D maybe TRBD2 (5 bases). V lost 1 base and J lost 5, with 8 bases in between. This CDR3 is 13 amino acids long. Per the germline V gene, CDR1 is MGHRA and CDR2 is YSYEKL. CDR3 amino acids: CASSQGLRETQYF. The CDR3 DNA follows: TGCGCCAGCAGCCAAGGACTACGGGAGACCCAGTACTTC.

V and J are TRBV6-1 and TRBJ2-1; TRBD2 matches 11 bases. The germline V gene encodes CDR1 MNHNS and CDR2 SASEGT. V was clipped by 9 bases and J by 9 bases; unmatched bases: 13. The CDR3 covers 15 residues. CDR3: CASRGARLAGGEQFF. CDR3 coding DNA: TGTGCCAGTCGGGGGGCCCGTCTAGCGGGAGGTGAGCAGTTCTTC.

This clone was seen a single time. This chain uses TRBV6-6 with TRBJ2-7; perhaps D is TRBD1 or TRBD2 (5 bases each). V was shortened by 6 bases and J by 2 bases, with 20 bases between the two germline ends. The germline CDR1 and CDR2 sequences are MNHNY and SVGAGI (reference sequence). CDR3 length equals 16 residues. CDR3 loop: CASSQRGQALTYEQYF. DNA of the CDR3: TGTGCCAGCAGCCAACGGGGCCAGGCCTTAACCTACGAGCAGTACTTC.

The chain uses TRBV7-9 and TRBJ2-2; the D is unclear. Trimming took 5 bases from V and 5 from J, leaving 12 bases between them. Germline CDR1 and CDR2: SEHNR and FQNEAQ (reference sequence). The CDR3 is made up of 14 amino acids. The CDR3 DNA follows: TGTGCCAGCAGCCGAACCCTGGGGACCGGGGAGCTGTTTTTT. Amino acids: CASSRTLGTGELFF.

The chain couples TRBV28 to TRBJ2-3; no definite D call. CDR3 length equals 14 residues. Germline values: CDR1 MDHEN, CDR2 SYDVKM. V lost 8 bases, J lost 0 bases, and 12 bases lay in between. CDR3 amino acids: CASDENSSTDTQYF. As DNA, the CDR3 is TGTGCCAGCGATGAGAATTCTAGCACAGATACGCAGTATTTT.

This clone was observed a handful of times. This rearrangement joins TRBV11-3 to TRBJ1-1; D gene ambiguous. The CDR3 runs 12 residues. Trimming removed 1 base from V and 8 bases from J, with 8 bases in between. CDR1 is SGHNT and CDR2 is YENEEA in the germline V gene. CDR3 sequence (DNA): TGTGCCAGCAGCTTAGGGTCGGCAGAAGCTTTCTTT. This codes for CASSLGSAEAFF.

The CDR3 DNA reads as TGTGCCAGCAGCCCGGTTCGGACAGATACGCAGTATTTT. Translating it yields CASSPVRTDTQYF. The V call is TRBV7-3, the J call TRBJ2-3; D unresolved. Germline lookup yields CDR1 SGHTA and CDR2 FQGTGA. The CDR3 extends over 13 amino acids. Trimming stripped 5 bases from V and 3 bases from J, with 9 bases between. The full variable domain, in which reference TRBV7-3 and TRBJ2-3 provide the parts outside the CDR3, is GAGVSQTPSNKVTEKGKYVELRCDPISGHTALYWYRQSLGQGPEFLIYFQGTGAADDSGLPNDRFFAVRPEGSVSTLKIQRTERGDSAVYLCASSPVRTDTQYFGPGTRLTVL.

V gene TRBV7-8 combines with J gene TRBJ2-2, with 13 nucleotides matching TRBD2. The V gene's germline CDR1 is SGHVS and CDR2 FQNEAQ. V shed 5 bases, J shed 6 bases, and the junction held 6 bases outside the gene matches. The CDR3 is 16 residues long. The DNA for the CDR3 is TGTGCCAGCAGCCCTGGACTAGCGGGAGCTCCCGGGGAGCTGTTTTTT. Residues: CASSPGLAGAPGELFF.

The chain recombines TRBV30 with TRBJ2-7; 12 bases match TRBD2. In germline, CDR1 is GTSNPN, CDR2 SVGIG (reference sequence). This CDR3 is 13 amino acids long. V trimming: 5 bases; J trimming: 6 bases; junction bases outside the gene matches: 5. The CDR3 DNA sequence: TGTGCCTGGGCGACTAGCGGGAGTGGCGAGCAGTACTTC. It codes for CAWATSGSGEQYF.

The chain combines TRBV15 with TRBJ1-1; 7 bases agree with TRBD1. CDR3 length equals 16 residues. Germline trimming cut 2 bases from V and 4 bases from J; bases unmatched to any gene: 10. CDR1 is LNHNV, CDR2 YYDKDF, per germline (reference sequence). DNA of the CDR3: TGTGCCACCAGCAGAAATATCTGGACAGGACTCACTGAAGCTTTCTTT. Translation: CATSRNIWTGLTEAFF.